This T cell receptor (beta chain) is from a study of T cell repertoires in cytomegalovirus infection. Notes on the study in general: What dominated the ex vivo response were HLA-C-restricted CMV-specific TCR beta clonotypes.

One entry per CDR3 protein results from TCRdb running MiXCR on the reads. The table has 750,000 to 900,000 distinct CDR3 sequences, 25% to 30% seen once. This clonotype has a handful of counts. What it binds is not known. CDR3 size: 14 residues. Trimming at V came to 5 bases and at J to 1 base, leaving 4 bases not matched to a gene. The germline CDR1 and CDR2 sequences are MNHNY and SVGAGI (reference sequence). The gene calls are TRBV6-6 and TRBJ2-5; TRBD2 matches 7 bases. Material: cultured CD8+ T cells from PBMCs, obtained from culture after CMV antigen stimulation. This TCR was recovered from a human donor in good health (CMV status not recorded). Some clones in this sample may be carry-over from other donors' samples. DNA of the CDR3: TGTGCCAGCAGTCGAGCGGGGTCCCAAGAGACCCAGTACTTC. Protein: CASSRAGSQETQYF.